Presented here are 32 T cell receptor beta chains from one specimen sequenced in a study of blood T cell repertoires in COVID-19. This table comes from immunoSEQ multiplex PCR, and its TCRdb copy is limited to in-frame clones, with some not included. The top ten clones hold 2.5% to 3% of a sample with under 200,000 clones, approximately 79% of them seen once. Material: peripheral blood. These receptors all stem from a woman older than 75 with acute or convalescent COVID-19.

The chain employs TRBV6-6 and TRBJ2-7; D uncertain. Germline assignment: CDR1 MNHNY and CDR2 SVGAGI (reference sequence). Trimming removed 4 bases from V and 3 bases from J, with 16 bases in between. The CDR3 contains 15 residues. CDR3 amino acids: CASSSPTISNYEQYF. Written as DNA, the CDR3 is TGTGCCAGCAGTTCCCCGACAATTTCGAACTACGAGCAGTACTTC.

This clone was seen a few times. The V and J genes are TRBV4-2 and TRBJ2-3, with 15 bases fitting TRBD2. V shed 0 bases and J 5 bases; nucleotides not matched to a gene: 12. The CDR3 is 20 residues long. Germline-derived CDR1 and CDR2 are LGHNA and YNFKEQ. The CDR3 region is CASSQETSGLAGGPEDTQYF. DNA for the CDR3: TGTGCCAGCAGCCAAGAGACATCCGGACTAGCGGGAGGGCCAGAAGATACGCAGTATTTT.

With regard to this clone: Compared with germline, one end of the junction differs, possibly owing to a read error. CDR3 nucleotides: TGTGCCAGCAGTTACTCGGCGACTAGTTTACGCCCCAGTCTCTTC. This codes for CASSYSATSLRPSLF. V is TRBV6-5 and J is TRBJ2-1, with D maybe TRBD2 (6 bases). The CDR3 runs to 15 residues. CDR1 and CDR2 (germline): MNHEY, SVGAGI.

This chain links TRBV6-2 or TRBV6-3 with TRBJ2-5; no firm D call. Germline V lookup: CDR1 MNHEY, CDR2 SVGEGT. Trimming took 4 bases from V and 4 from J, leaving 13 bases between them. The length of the CDR3 is 14 residues. The CDR3: CASSLSRALETQYF. CDR3 bases: TGTGCCAGCAGTTTAAGCCGTGCACTAGAGACCCAGTACTTC.

This clone showed up many times. The gene calls are TRBV28 and TRBJ2-2, with 10 bases matching TRBD1. Germline values: CDR1 MDHEN, CDR2 SYDVKM. Trimming took 3 bases from V and 7 from J; bases not matched to a gene: 8. The CDR3 spans 16 residues. CDR3: CASSLADRGQNGELFF. The CDR3, as DNA: TGTGCCAGCAGTTTGGCCGACAGGGGGCAAAACGGGGAGCTGTTTTTT.

This rearrangement joins TRBV9 to TRBJ1-1; 8 bases agree with TRBD1. V gave up 4 bases and J gave up 1 base; unmatched junction bases: 6. The CDR3 spans 15 residues. Germline loops: CDR1 SGDLS, CDR2 YYNGEE. The CDR3 reads CASSTSGTGNTEAFF. CDR3 nucleotide sequence: TGTGCCAGCAGCACTAGTGGGACAGGGAACACTGAAGCTTTCTTT.

This clone showed up just a few times. The CDR3: CSVVGRPSTDTQYF. CDR3 nucleotides: TGCAGCGTTGTGGGCAGACCTAGCACAGATACGCAGTATTTT. The chain couples TRBV29-1 to TRBJ2-3; D gene ambiguous. CDR1 and CDR2 (germline): SQVTM, ANQGSEA. CDR3 length: 14 residues. V was cut by 4 bases and J by 0 bases, with 11 bases left in between.

This chain joins TRBV6-5 and TRBJ2-3; D possibly corresponds to TRBD2 (5 bases). Germline lookup yields CDR1 MNHEY and CDR2 SVGAGI. The CDR3 length is 15 residues. V dropped 7 bases and J dropped 1 base, with 15 bases sitting between them. The CDR3 region has the DNA TGTGCCAGCACCCGGGGTTCTGGTGGCACAGATACGCAGTATTTT. Its protein product is CASTRGSGGTDTQYF.

The V and J genes are TRBV5-1 and TRBJ2-1; a weak D match, TRBD2 (5 bases). V lost 0 bases and J lost 2, with 12 bases in between. The CDR3 spans 16 residues. Looked up from germline, CDR1 is SGHRS and CDR2 is YFSETQ. In nucleotides, the CDR3 is TGCGCCAGCAGCTTGGTACGGGGTAGCACCTACAATGAGCAGTTCTTC. As protein: CASSLVRGSTYNEQFF. The full variable domain, in which reference TRBV5-1 and TRBJ2-1 provide the parts outside the CDR3, is KAGVTQTPRYLIKTRGQQVTLSCSPISGHRSVSWYQQTPGQGLQFLFEYFSETQRNKGNFPGRFSGRQFSNSRSEMNVSTLELGDSALYLCASSLVRGSTYNEQFFGPGTRLTVL.

This chain uses TRBV11-3 with TRBJ2-2; D remains unclear. V shed 6 bases and J shed 8 bases, with 7 bases lying between them. This CDR3 has 11 residues. The V gene's germline CDR1 is SGHNT and CDR2 YENEEA. The CDR3: CASSYTGELFF. The DNA of the CDR3 is TGTGCCAGCAGTTATACAGGGGAGCTGTTTTTT.

V and J are TRBV28 and TRBJ1-2; 8 bases agree with TRBD1. The V gene's germline CDR1 is MDHEN and CDR2 SYDVKM. This CDR3 is 13 amino acids long. The junction had 7 bases not matched to a gene; V was cut back by 6 bases and J by 7 bases. The CDR3 spells CASRDRGRSGYTF. CDR3 bases: TGTGCCAGCAGAGACAGGGGTAGAAGTGGCTACACCTTC.

This clone showed up just a few times. The rearrangement uses TRBV10-3 and TRBJ2-2; tentative D call: TRBD2 (6 bases). The germline V gene has CDR1 ENHRY and CDR2 SYGVKD. V dropped 11 bases and J dropped 5 bases, with 18 bases sitting between them. CDR3 length equals 14 residues. The DNA for the CDR3 is TGTGCCCTCGGAACGGGAGACCTTACCGGGGAGCTGTTTTTT. Translating it yields CALGTGDLTGELFF.

CDR3 protein: CASSLVSSGTRLSSYNEQFF. In nucleotides, the CDR3 is TGCGCCAGCAGCTTGGTGTCTAGCGGGACCCGTTTGAGCTCCTACAATGAGCAGTTCTTC. The chain carries TRBV5-1 and TRBJ2-1; the match to TRBD2 covers 9 bases. Germline CDR1 is SGHRS and CDR2 is YFSETQ. The CDR3 sequence is 20 residues long. Germline trimming cut 0 bases from V and 0 bases from J; bases unmatched to any gene: 13.

The chain recombines TRBV19 with TRBJ2-7; 11 bases align to TRBD2. Germline-derived CDR1 and CDR2 are LNHDA and SQIVND (reference sequence). With V trimmed by 4 bases and J by 1 base, 6 bases remained unmatched. The CDR3 extends over 16 amino acids. Here the CDR3 reads CASSTQLAGASYEQYF. Written as DNA, the CDR3 is TGTGCCAGTAGTACCCAACTAGCGGGAGCTTCCTACGAGCAGTACTTC. Combining the CDR3 with reference TRBV19 and TRBJ2-7 gives the whole variable domain DGGITQSPKYLFRKEGQNVTLSCEQNLNHDAMYWYRQDPGQGLRLIYYSQIVNDFQKGDIAEGYSVSREKKESFPLTVTSAQKNPTAFYLCASSTQLAGASYEQYFGPGTRLTVT.

V and J are TRBV6-5 and TRBJ1-1; 8 bases fit TRBD1. Germline V gene data show CDR1 as MNHEY and CDR2 as SVGAGI. This CDR3 is built from 13 residues. V shed 8 bases, J shed 6 bases, and the junction held 8 bases outside the gene matches. The CDR3, as DNA: TGTGCCAGCCAAAGATCGGGACAGGCTGAAGCTTTCTTT. It yields the protein CASQRSGQAEAFF.

This clone was picked up one time. J is TRBJ1-2 and V is TRBV3-1 (or the pseudogene TRBV3-2), with a possible D match to TRBD1 (5 bases). Germline V gene lookup returns CDR1 LGHDT and CDR2 YNNKEL (reference sequence). The V gene lost 4 bases and the J gene lost 4 bases, with 13 bases spanning the gap. This CDR3 is 14 amino acids long. CDR3 nucleotides: TGTGCCAGCAGCCCCTCGGGAGGGGCCTATGGCTACACCTTC. It is translated as CASSPSGGAYGYTF.

The rearrangement links TRBV19 to TRBJ2-7, with TRBD2 matching over 12 bases. CDR1 and CDR2 from the germline V gene are LNHDA and SQIVND (reference sequence). The CDR3 sequence is 15 residues long. Trimming removed 4 bases from V and 6 bases from J; junction bases left unmatched: 7. DNA for the CDR3: TGTGCCAGTAGTAGCGCGGCTAGCGGGAGGGCCGAGCAGTACTTC. Amino acids: CASSSAASGRAEQYF.

The rearrangement uses TRBV30 and TRBJ2-1; 9 positions match TRBD2. The CDR3 consists of 17 residues. The V gene end was trimmed by 4 bases and the J gene end by 0 bases; junction bases not matched to a gene: 10. The germline V gene encodes CDR1 GTSNPN and CDR2 SVGIG (reference sequence). The CDR3 region has the DNA TGTGCCTGGACCGCAGCGGGAGGACTGAGCTCCTACAATGAGCAGTTCTTC. Residues: CAWTAAGGLSSYNEQFF.

The CDR3 coding sequence is TGTGCCAGCAGTACACTAGCGGGAGCCCGGGAGCAGTTCTTC. Amino acids: CASSTLAGAREQFF. The chain is built from TRBV28 and TRBJ2-1, with 11 bases aligning to TRBD2. The length of the CDR3 is 14 residues. Germline V gene lookup returns CDR1 MDHEN and CDR2 SYDVKM. Unmatched junction bases numbered 7, after V lost 5 bases and J lost 10 bases. Supplemented by reference TRBV28 and TRBJ2-1, the full variable domain reads DVKVTQSSRYLVKRTGEKVFLECVQDMDHENMFWYRQDPGLGLRLIYFSYDVKMKEKGDIPEGYSVSREKKERFSLILESASTNQTSMYLCASSTLAGAREQFFGPGTRLTVL.

The chain is built from TRBV19 and TRBJ1-1; unclear D gene. The CDR3 has 13 residues. Germline CDR1 LNHDA, CDR2 SQIVND (reference sequence). The V gene lost 7 bases and the J gene lost 1 base, with 10 bases spanning the gap. CDR3 amino acids: CASTSIGNTEAFF. The CDR3 bases are TGTGCCAGTACCTCGATCGGGAACACTGAAGCTTTCTTT.

The CDR3 spells CASSFRSTYEQYF. The DNA of the CDR3 is TGTGCCAGCAGCTTTCGTTCTACCTACGAGCAGTACTTC. V gene TRBV5-6 combines with J gene TRBJ2-7; D not certain. This CDR3 has 13 amino acids. The V end lost 2 bases, the J end lost 2 bases, and 8 bases lay between the germline ends. Germline CDR1 is SGHDT and CDR2 is YYEEEE.

This chain joins TRBV19 and TRBJ1-5; maybe TRBD1 (5 bases). Germline loops: CDR1 LNHDA, CDR2 SQIVND (reference sequence). This CDR3 is built from 17 residues. Trimming shortened V by 7 bases and J by 0 bases, and 19 bases separated the two germline ends. The DNA of the CDR3 is TGTGCCAGTATTCCAACAAGCCCAGGGCTTAGCAATCAGCCCCAGCATTTT. Its translation is CASIPTSPGLSNQPQHF.

V and J are TRBV27 and TRBJ2-7; 7 bases fit TRBD2. The CDR3 length is 14 residues. Germline values: CDR1 MNHEY, CDR2 SMNVEV (reference sequence). V lost 6 bases, J lost 0 bases, and 5 bases stayed unmatched. The DNA of the CDR3 is TGTGCCAGCAGCCAGCGGGACGCCTCCTACGAGCAGTACTTC. This translates into CASSQRDASYEQYF.

This chain connects TRBV9 to TRBJ2-2; 8 bases align to TRBD1. The CDR3 sequence is 17 residues long. V shed 5 bases and J 4 bases; nucleotides not matched to a gene: 13. Per the germline V gene, CDR1 is SGDLS and CDR2 is YYNGEE. The CDR3 DNA follows: TGTGCCAGCAGTCCCCAATTGGGGACAGGAGTCACCGGGGAGCTGTTTTTT. As protein: CASSPQLGTGVTGELFF.

This clone has just a few counts. The chain employs TRBV11-2 and TRBJ1-2; TRBD1 matches 8 bases. The length of the CDR3 is 15 residues. Unmatched junction bases numbered 4, after V lost 0 bases and J lost 4 bases. Germline CDR1 and CDR2: SGHAT and FQNNGV. CDR3 sequence reads: CASSLEGTGLYGYTF. As DNA, the CDR3 is TGTGCCAGCAGCTTAGAGGGGACAGGCCTCTATGGCTACACCTTC.

This clone showed up just a few times. V gene TRBV4-2 combines with J gene TRBJ1-5; weak D call: TRBD1 (5 bases). Between the trimmed V and J ends, which lost 0 bases and 3 bases, there was a span of 18 bases. The CDR3 length is 18 residues. Germline assignment: CDR1 LGHNA and CDR2 YNFKEQ. Here the CDR3 reads CASSQEERAGINNQPQHF. The CDR3 DNA reads TGTGCCAGCAGCCAAGAAGAACGGGCAGGGATCAACAATCAGCCCCAGCATTTT.

The rearrangement joins TRBV6-1 to TRBJ2-7; 11 nucleotides line up with TRBD2. Trimming at V came to 0 bases and at J to 5 bases, leaving 3 bases not matched to a gene. The CDR3 extends over 15 amino acids. Germline lookup yields CDR1 MNHNS and CDR2 SASEGT. The CDR3 region is CASSEALAGGHEQYF. Here the CDR3 DNA reads TGTGCCAGCAGTGAAGCCCTAGCGGGAGGCCACGAGCAGTACTTC.

This chain connects TRBV5-4 to TRBJ1-2; 7 bases fit TRBD1. CDR3 length: 15 amino acids. Germline trimming cut 4 bases from V and 6 bases from J; bases unmatched to any gene: 12. Germline V gene sequence: CDR1 SGHNT, CDR2 YYREEE (reference sequence). The CDR3 is CASSPSTRTGDGYTF. CDR3 sequence (DNA): TGTGCCAGCAGCCCTTCAACAAGAACAGGGGATGGCTACACCTTC.

This clone appeared once. The rearrangement uses TRBV4-1 and TRBJ1-5; tentative D call: TRBD1 (5 bases). CDR3 length: 15 amino acids. Germline V gene sequence: CDR1 MGHRA, CDR2 YSYEKL. V lost 4 bases, J lost 0 bases, and 10 bases lay in between. The CDR3 bases are TGCGCCAGCAGCCCGACAGCGTATAGCAATCAGCCCCAGCATTTT. As protein: CASSPTAYSNQPQHF.

CDR3 in amino acids: CASSQDPGTLNTGELFF. In nucleotides, the CDR3 is TGTGCCAGCAGCCAAGATCCAGGCACACTGAACACCGGGGAGCTGTTTTTT. The chain combines TRBV4-2 with TRBJ2-2, with unresolved D. The CDR3 is 17 amino acids. Germline CDR1 is LGHNA and CDR2 is YNFKEQ. The V end was cut by 0 bases, the J end by 1 base, with 12 bases between.

This chain joins TRBV28 and TRBJ1-4, with 9 bases aligning to TRBD1. CDR3 length: 15 amino acids. Germline V gene lookup returns CDR1 MDHEN and CDR2 SYDVKM. The ends lost 6 bases at V and 7 bases at J; junction bases unmatched: 9. This chain's CDR3 is CASRLYGTGPEKLFF. For the CDR3, the DNA is TGTGCCAGCAGACTATACGGGACAGGGCCTGAAAAACTGTTTTTT.

The chain joins TRBV10-2 to TRBJ2-5, with 7 bases lining up with TRBD2. Germline V gene sequence: CDR1 WSHSY, CDR2 SAAADI. After removal of 6 bases from V and 2 bases from J, the junction contained 3 bases not matched to a gene. CDR3 length equals 13 residues. The CDR3 spells CASRVAGQETQYF. Written as DNA, the CDR3 is TGCGCCAGCAGGGTAGCGGGTCAAGAGACCCAGTACTTC.